This TCR beta chain is from a study of T cell repertoires in cytomegalovirus infection. Study in general: CMV epitopes in the study were HLA-C-restricted (recently identified) and HLA-B-restricted (well studied). Indications came from public TCR beta signatures; they pointed to CMV infection and to a matching HLA type. Study outcomes and limitations: The ex vivo response showed dominance by HLA-C-restricted CMV-specific TCR beta clonotypes.

To note about this clonotype: What it recognizes is unknown.

Via MiXCR, TCRdb re-called the reads, giving one row per CDR3 protein. This table has some 920,000 distinct CDR3 sequences, about 33% appearing once. The sample consisted of cultured CD8+ T cells from PBMCs, taken from culture after CMV antigen stimulation. This TCR was recovered from a human donor in good health (CMV status not recorded). Some clones in this sample may be carry-over from other donors' samples.

The CDR3 DNA reads as TGTGCCAGCAGTTACTTAGGACAGGCCTATGGCTACACCTTC. This encodes CASSYLGQAYGYTF. This sequence joins TRBV6-5 and TRBJ1-2; the match to TRBD1 covers 7 bases. Germline assignment: CDR1 MNHEY and CDR2 SVGAGI. This CDR3 is built from 14 residues. V lost 1 base, J lost 4 bases, and 3 bases stayed unmatched.